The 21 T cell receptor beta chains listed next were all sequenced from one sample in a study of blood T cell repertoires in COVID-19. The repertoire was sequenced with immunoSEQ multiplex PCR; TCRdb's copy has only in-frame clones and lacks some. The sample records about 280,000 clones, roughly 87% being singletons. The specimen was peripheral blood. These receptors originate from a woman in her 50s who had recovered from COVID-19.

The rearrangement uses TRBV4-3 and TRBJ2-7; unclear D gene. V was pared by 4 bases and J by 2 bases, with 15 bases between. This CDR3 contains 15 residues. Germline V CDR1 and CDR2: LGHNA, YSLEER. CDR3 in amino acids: CASSRARQPPYEQYF. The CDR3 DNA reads TGCGCCAGCAGCCGGGCCCGTCAACCCCCCTACGAGCAGTACTTC.

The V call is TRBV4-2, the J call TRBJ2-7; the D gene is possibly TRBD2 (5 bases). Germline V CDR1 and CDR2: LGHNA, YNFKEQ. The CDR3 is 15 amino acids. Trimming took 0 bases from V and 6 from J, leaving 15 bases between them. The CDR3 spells CASSQDLEGYSEQYF. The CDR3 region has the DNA TGTGCCAGCAGCCAAGACTTAGAGGGTTATTCCGAGCAGTACTTC.

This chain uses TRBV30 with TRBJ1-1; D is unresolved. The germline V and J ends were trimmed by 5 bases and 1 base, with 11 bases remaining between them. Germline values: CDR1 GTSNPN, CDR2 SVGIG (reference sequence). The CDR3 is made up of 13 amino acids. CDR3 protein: CAWGPTRNTEAFF. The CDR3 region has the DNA TGTGCCTGGGGACCCACCAGGAACACTGAAGCTTTCTTT.

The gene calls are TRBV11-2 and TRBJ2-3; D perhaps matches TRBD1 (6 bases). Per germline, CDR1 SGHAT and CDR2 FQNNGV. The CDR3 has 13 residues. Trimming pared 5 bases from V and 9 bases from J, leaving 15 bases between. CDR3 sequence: CASSEDAGVTQYF. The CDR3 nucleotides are TGTGCCAGCAGCGAGGACGCAGGGGTGACGCAGTATTTT.

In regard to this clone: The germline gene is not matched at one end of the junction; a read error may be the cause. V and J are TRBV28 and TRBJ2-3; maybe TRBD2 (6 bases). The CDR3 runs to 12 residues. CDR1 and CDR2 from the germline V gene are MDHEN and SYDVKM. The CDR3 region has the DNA TGCCGTAGTAGCGGTACCACAGATACGCAGTATTTT. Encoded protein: CRSSGTTDTQYF.

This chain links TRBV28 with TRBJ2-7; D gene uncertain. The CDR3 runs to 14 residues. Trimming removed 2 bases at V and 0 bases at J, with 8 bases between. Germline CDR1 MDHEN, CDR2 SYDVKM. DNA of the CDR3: TGTGCCAGCAGTTTACCTAGGTCCTCCTACGAGCAGTACTTC. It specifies CASSLPRSSYEQYF.

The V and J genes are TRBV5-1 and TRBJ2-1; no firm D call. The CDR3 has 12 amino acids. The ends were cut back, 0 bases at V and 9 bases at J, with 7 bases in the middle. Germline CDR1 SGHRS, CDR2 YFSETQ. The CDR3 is CASSLGVGEQFF. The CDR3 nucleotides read TGCGCCAGCAGCTTGGGAGTTGGTGAGCAGTTCTTC.

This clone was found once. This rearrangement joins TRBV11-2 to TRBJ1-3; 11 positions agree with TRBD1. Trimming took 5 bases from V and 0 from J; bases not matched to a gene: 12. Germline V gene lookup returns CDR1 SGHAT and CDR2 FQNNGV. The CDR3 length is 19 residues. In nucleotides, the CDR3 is TGTGCCAGCAGCCTACTCCCGGGACAGGGGGATTACTCTGGAAACACCATATATTTT. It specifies CASSLLPGQGDYSGNTIYF.

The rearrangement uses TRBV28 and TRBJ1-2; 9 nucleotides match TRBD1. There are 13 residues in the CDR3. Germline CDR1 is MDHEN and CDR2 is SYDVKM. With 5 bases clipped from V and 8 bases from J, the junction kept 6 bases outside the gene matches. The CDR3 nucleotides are TGTGCCAGCAGTGAATACAGGGGGCAAGGCTACACCTTC. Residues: CASSEYRGQGYTF.

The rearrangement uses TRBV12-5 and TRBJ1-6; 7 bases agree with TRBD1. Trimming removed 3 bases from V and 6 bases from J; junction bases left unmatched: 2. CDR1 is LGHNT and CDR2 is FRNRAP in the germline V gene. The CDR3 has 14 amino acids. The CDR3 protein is CASGFGDSNSPLHF. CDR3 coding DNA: TGTGCTAGTGGTTTCGGGGACAGTAATTCACCCCTCCACTTT.

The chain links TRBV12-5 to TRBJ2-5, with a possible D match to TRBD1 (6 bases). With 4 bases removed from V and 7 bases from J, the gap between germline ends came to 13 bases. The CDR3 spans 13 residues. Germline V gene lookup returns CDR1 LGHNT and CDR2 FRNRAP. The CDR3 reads CASGSDGQLTQYF. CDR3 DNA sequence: TGTGCTAGTGGTTCGGACGGACAGTTGACCCAGTACTTC.

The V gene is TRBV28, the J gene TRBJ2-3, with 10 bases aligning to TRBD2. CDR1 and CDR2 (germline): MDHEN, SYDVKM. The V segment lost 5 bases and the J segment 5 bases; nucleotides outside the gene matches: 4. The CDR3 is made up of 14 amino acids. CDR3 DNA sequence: TGTGCCAGCAGTCCAAGCGGGAGGGGAGATACGCAGTATTTT. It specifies CASSPSGRGDTQYF.

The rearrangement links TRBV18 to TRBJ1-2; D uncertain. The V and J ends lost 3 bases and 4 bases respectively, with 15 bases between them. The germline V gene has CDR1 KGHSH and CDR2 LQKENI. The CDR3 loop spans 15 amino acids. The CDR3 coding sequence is TGTGCCAGCTCACCCTCGGGAGCCACCCTCTATGGCTACACCTTC. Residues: CASSPSGATLYGYTF.

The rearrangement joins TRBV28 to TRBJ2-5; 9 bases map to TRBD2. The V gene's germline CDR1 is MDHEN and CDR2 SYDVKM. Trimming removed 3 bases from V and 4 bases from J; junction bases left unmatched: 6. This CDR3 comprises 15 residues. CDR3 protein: CASSLAGGNGETQYF. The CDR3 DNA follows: TGTGCCAGCAGTTTGGCGGGAGGGAACGGAGAGACCCAGTACTTC.

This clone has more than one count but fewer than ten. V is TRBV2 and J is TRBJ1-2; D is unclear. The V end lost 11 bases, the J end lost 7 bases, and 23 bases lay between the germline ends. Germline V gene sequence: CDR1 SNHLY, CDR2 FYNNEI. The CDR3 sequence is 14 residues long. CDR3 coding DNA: TGTGCCTCCCGCGGGCCAGGAGGACTAAGTGGCTACACCTTC. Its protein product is CASRGPGGLSGYTF.

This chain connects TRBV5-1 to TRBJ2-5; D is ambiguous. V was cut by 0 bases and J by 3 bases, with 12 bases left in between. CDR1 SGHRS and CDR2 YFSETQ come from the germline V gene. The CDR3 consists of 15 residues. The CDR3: CASSLGGDIEETQYF. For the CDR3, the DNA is TGCGCCAGCAGCTTGGGAGGCGATATAGAAGAGACCCAGTACTTC.

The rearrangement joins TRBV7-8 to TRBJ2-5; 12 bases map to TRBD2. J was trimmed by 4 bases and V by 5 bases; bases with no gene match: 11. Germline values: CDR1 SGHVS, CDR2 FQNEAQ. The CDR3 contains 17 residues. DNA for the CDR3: TGTGCCAGCAGCCCCCGACTAGCGGGAGAAATTTCAGAGACCCAGTACTTC. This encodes CASSPRLAGEISETQYF.

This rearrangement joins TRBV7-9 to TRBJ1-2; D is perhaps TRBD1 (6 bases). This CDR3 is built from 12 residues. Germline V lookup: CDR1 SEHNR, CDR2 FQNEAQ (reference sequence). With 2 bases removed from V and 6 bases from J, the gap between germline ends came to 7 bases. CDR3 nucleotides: TGTGCCAGCAGCTTACCAGGGGATGGCTACACCTTC. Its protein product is CASSLPGDGYTF.

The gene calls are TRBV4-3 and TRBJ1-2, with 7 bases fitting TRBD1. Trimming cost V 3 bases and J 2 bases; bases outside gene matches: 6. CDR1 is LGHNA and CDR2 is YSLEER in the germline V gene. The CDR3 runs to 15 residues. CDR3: CASSHRTGSNYGYTF. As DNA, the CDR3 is TGCGCCAGCAGCCACCGGACAGGAAGCAACTATGGCTACACCTTC.

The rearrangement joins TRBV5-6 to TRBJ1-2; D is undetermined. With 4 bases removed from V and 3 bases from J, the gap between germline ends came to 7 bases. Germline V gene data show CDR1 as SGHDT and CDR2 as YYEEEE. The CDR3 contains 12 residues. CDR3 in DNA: TGTGCCAGCAGCCTAGAGGACTATGGCTACACCTTC. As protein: CASSLEDYGYTF.

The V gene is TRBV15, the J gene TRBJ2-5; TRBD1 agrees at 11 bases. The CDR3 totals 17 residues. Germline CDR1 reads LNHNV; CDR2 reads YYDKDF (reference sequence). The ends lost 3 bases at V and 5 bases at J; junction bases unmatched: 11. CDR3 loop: CATSRDGQGAKWETQYF. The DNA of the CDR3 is TGTGCCACCAGCAGGGATGGACAGGGGGCGAAGTGGGAGACCCAGTACTTC.